Each of the 26 T cell receptor beta chains below was sequenced from the same sample in a study of identical twins' blood T cells. TCRdb ran MiXCR on the 5' RACE reads and lists one entry per CDR3 protein. Among fewer than 450,000 distinct CDR3 sequences listed, over 25% were seen once. Source material: PBMCs. The source is a woman aged 18 to 49 in good health.

The V gene is TRBV18, the J gene TRBJ1-1; tentatively, D is TRBD1 (5 bases). CDR1 KGHSH and CDR2 LQKENI come from the germline V gene. Between the trimmed V and J ends, which lost 0 bases and 5 bases, there was a span of 13 bases. The length of the CDR3 is 15 residues. The DNA of the CDR3 is TGTGCCAGCTCACCACCGTCCCAGGGAGGGACTGAAGCTTTCTTT. Translated, it gives CASSPPSQGGTEAFF.

The chain combines TRBV29-1 with TRBJ1-2; D call uncertain. V was cut by 4 bases and J by 10 bases, with 16 bases left in between. This CDR3 is built from 12 residues. Germline V gene data show CDR1 as SQVTM and CDR2 as ANQGSEA. DNA of the CDR3: TGCAGCGTTGTCGGCCCTCCTATGGACTACACCTTC. Its translation: CSVVGPPMDYTF.

The rearrangement uses TRBV19 and TRBJ2-7; D gene unclear. Germline V CDR1 and CDR2: LNHDA, SQIVND (reference sequence). V dropped 5 bases and J dropped 3 bases, with 11 bases sitting between them. CDR3 size: 13 residues. CDR3 residues: CASSSTDVYEQYF. CDR3 bases: TGTGCCAGTAGTTCAACGGATGTCTACGAGCAGTACTTC.

This clonotype turned up a few times. The V call is TRBV3-1, the J call TRBJ1-3, with D unclear. The V gene lost 3 bases and the J gene lost 4 bases, with 7 bases spanning the gap. From germline, CDR1 is LGHDT and CDR2 YNNKEL (reference sequence). The CDR3 is made up of 13 amino acids. This CDR3 reads CASSHETGNTIYF. The CDR3 DNA follows: TGTGCCAGCAGCCATGAGACAGGAAACACCATATATTTT.

The chain is built from TRBV7-9 and TRBJ1-2; D uncertain. Germline loops: CDR1 SEHNR, CDR2 FQNEAQ (reference sequence). Trimming stripped 11 bases from V and 0 bases from J, with 10 bases between. The CDR3 runs 12 residues. The CDR3 region is CALRRSNYGYTF. CDR3 in DNA: TGTGCCCTGAGGCGGTCTAACTATGGCTACACCTTC. The whole variable domain, remainder taken from reference TRBV7-9 and TRBJ1-2, is DTGVSQNPRHKITKRGQNVTFRCDPISEHNRLYWYRQTLGQGPEFLTYFQNEAQLEKSRLLSDRFSAERPKGSFSTLEIQRTEQGDSAMYLCALRRSNYGYTFGSGTRLTVV.

The rearrangement links TRBV2 to TRBJ1-5; 7 bases align to TRBD1. V shed 4 bases, J shed 2 bases, and the junction held 5 bases outside the gene matches. The CDR3 covers 15 residues. Germline assignment: CDR1 SNHLY and CDR2 FYNNEI. As DNA, the CDR3 is TGTGCCAGCAGTGGGGACAGACGGGGCAATCAGCCCCAGCATTTT. Protein: CASSGDRRGNQPQHF.

The chain links TRBV12-5 to TRBJ1-1, with D maybe TRBD1 (5 bases). V was cut by 2 bases and J by 4 bases, with 14 bases left in between. This CDR3 comprises 15 residues. CDR1 LGHNT and CDR2 FRNRAP come from the germline V gene. CDR3 sequence (DNA): TGTGCTAGTGGTTTGCTCGAGGGGCAACTCACTGAAGCTTTCTTT. The encoded protein is CASGLLEGQLTEAFF.

Details on this clonotype: At one end, the junction sequence differs from germline, possibly due to a read error. This chain uses TRBV20-1 with TRBJ1-1, with 7 bases identical to TRBD1. Germline V lookup: CDR1 DFQATT, CDR2 SNEGSKA (reference sequence). The CDR3 has 13 amino acids. This CDR3 is CSARTGINTEASF. The DNA for the CDR3 is TGCAGTGCTAGGACAGGGATCAACACTGAAGCTTCCTTT.

This chain links TRBV7-7 with TRBJ2-1, with 7 positions matching TRBD2. Germline V gives CDR1 SSHAT, CDR2 FNYEAQ (reference sequence). Trimming at V came to 5 bases and at J to 9 bases, leaving 4 bases not matched to a gene. The CDR3 totals 12 residues. This chain's CDR3 is CASSIWGGEQFF. Written as DNA, the CDR3 is TGTGCCAGCAGCATTTGGGGGGGTGAGCAGTTCTTC.

This clonotype was seen a handful of times. This chain links TRBV29-1 with TRBJ1-1; TRBD1 matches 7 bases. Trimming at V came to 3 bases and at J to 4 bases, leaving 5 bases not matched to a gene. CDR1 SQVTM and CDR2 ANQGSEA come from the germline V gene. There are 13 residues in the CDR3. DNA of the CDR3: TGCAGCGTTGACTCAGGGGGAGCCACTGAAGCTTTCTTT. Translating gives CSVDSGGATEAFF.

In its sample, this clonotype was seen a few times. The gene calls are TRBV2 and TRBJ2-1; 13 bases agree with TRBD2. The CDR3 runs 14 residues. V shed 8 bases, J shed 6 bases, and the junction held 4 bases outside the gene matches. Germline V CDR1 and CDR2: SNHLY, FYNNEI. The CDR3 DNA reads TGTGCCAGCTTTAGACTAGCGGGGGGCAATGAGCAGTTCTTC. Its translation is CASFRLAGGNEQFF. Full variable domain (rest looked up from reference TRBV2 and TRBJ2-1): EPEVTQTPSHQVTQMGQEVILRCVPISNHLYFYWYRQILGQKVEFLVSFYNNEISEKSEIFDDQFSVERPDGSNFTLKIRSTKLEDSAMYFCASFRLAGGNEQFFGPGTRLTVL.

This clonotype was picked up a small number of times. This chain's CDR3 is CAISAGPQDEQYF. The CDR3 coding sequence is TGTGCCATCAGTGCGGGTCCACAGGACGAGCAGTACTTC. The V and J genes are TRBV10-3 and TRBJ2-7; TRBD1 is a possible D gene (5 bases). There are 13 residues in the CDR3. CDR1 is ENHRY and CDR2 is SYGVKD in the germline V gene. V lost 4 bases and J 5 bases, leaving 12 bases between the germline ends.

This clonotype turned up a few times. The J gene is TRBJ2-7, the V gene TRBV19; the D gene could be TRBD1 or TRBD2 (5 bases each). V lost 3 bases to trimming and J lost 2 bases, with 11 bases between them. Germline V gene data show CDR1 as LNHDA and CDR2 as SQIVND (reference sequence). This CDR3 region has 14 residues. The CDR3 DNA is TGTGCCAGTAGTATGGGACGGAAAACCTACGAGCAGTACTTC. This codes for CASSMGRKTYEQYF.

This clonotype was recorded a few times. The CDR3 spells CSARAGTGDTQYF. The CDR3 region has the DNA TGCAGTGCTAGAGCCGGGACGGGGGATACGCAGTATTTT. The chain uses TRBV20-1 and TRBJ2-3; D might be TRBD1 or TRBD2, each matching 5 bases. This CDR3 has 13 residues. The V gene lost 1 base and the J gene lost 6 bases, with 11 bases spanning the gap. Germline-derived CDR1 and CDR2 are DFQATT and SNEGSKA (reference sequence).

The chain has TRBV2 and TRBJ1-6; 10 bases match TRBD1. From germline, CDR1 is SNHLY and CDR2 FYNNEI. The V and J ends lost 6 bases and 7 bases, in that order; junction bases with no gene match: 9. The CDR3 has 16 residues. The CDR3 DNA follows: TGTGCCAGCAGATACCCGACAGGGGGCTTAAATTCACCCCTCCACTTT. Its protein is CASRYPTGGLNSPLHF.

This clonotype has just a few counts. The chain joins TRBV20-1 to TRBJ1-1, with no clear D. V dropped 1 base and J dropped 10 bases, with 13 bases sitting between them. This CDR3 is built from 12 residues. Germline assignment: CDR1 DFQATT and CDR2 SNEGSKA (reference sequence). CDR3 bases: TGCAGTGCTAGAGGCCTGACGGTAAGAGCTTTCTTT. Amino acid sequence: CSARGLTVRAFF.

This clonotype was seen more than once but under ten times. V gene TRBV19 combines with J gene TRBJ1-1, with TRBD1 matching over 7 bases. CDR3 length: 14 amino acids. Germline trimming cut 6 bases from V and 1 base from J; bases unmatched to any gene: 5. CDR1 LNHDA and CDR2 SQIVND come from the germline V gene (reference sequence). The CDR3 loop is CASRRQGKNTEAFF. CDR3 bases: TGTGCCAGTAGAAGACAGGGTAAGAACACTGAAGCTTTCTTT.

This rearrangement joins TRBV19 to TRBJ2-1, with 9 positions matching TRBD2. The germline CDR1 and CDR2 sequences are LNHDA and SQIVND (reference sequence). V was clipped by 4 bases and J by 2 bases; unmatched bases: 3. The CDR3 is made up of 15 amino acids. The CDR3 loop is CASSRREGAYNEQFF. The CDR3 DNA sequence: TGTGCCAGTAGTAGGCGGGAGGGAGCCTACAATGAGCAGTTCTTC.

Concerning this clonotype: The germline gene is not matched at one end of the junction; a read error may be the cause. The chain recombines TRBV5-6 with TRBJ1-1, with D maybe TRBD1 (5 bases). The germline gives CDR1 SGHDT, CDR2 YYEEEE. The CDR3 totals 12 residues. The CDR3 coding sequence is TGTGCCATCAGCGTACAGGACACTGAAGCTTTCTTT. Protein sequence: CAISVQDTEAFF.

In its sample, this clonotype was seen a few times. The gene calls are TRBV6-6 and TRBJ1-2; TRBD1 is a possible D gene (5 bases). Germline CDR1 and CDR2: MNHNY and SVGAGI (reference sequence). The germline V and J ends were trimmed by 11 bases and 8 bases, with 18 bases remaining between them. The CDR3 consists of 12 residues. CDR3 in amino acids: CAGNRGVGGYTF. CDR3 nucleotide sequence: TGTGCCGGTAACCGGGGCGTTGGAGGCTACACCTTC.

The genes are TRBV28 and TRBJ2-3, with a tentative D call TRBD2 (5 bases). CDR1 MDHEN and CDR2 SYDVKM come from the germline V gene. Trimming removed 6 bases at V and 0 bases at J, with 16 bases between. This CDR3 has 16 amino acids. This CDR3 reads CASRPRRAGSTDTQYF. DNA for the CDR3: TGTGCCAGCAGACCCCGTAGGGCGGGTAGCACAGATACGCAGTATTTT.

In its sample, this clonotype was seen a few times. The chain has TRBV6-4 and TRBJ1-5, with 10 bases fitting TRBD1. The CDR3 sequence is 16 residues long. V trimming: 2 bases; J trimming: 3 bases; junction bases outside the gene matches: 4. Germline CDR1 and CDR2: MRHNA and SNTAGT. This chain's CDR3 is CASSDRQGANNQPQHF. The CDR3 nucleotides read TGTGCCAGCAGTGACCGACAGGGGGCTAACAATCAGCCCCAGCATTTT.

This clonotype was picked up a small number of times. The rearrangement joins TRBV20-1 to TRBJ2-7; D gene ambiguous. The CDR3 runs 11 residues. The germline V gene encodes CDR1 DFQATT and CDR2 SNEGSKA (reference sequence). V was pared by 6 bases and J by 1 base, with 7 bases between. The CDR3 loop is CSARLSYEQYF. CDR3 nucleotide sequence: TGCAGTGCAAGGTTGTCCTACGAGCAGTACTTC.

This chain uses TRBV7-2 with TRBJ2-1; no reliable D call. V was trimmed by 7 bases and J by 0 bases, leaving 10 bases between them. The CDR3 sequence is 14 residues long. In germline, CDR1 is SGHTA, CDR2 FQGNSA. The CDR3, as DNA: TGTGCCAGCATCTTTCTCCACTCCTACAATGAGCAGTTCTTC. This translates into CASIFLHSYNEQFF.

The chain joins TRBV5-1 to TRBJ2-7, with 10 bases fitting TRBD1. The CDR3 extends over 16 amino acids. The V gene's germline CDR1 is SGHRS and CDR2 YFSETQ. The V gene end was trimmed by 5 bases and the J gene end by 12 bases; junction bases not matched to a gene: 20. CDR3 DNA: TGCGCCAGCAGTCCTACACCGGGACAGGGGATCGTTGGAGGGTACTTC. It translates to CASSPTPGQGIVGGYF.

This clonotype was detected many times. The rearrangement uses TRBV3-1 and TRBJ2-3; 8 positions match TRBD2. Germline-derived CDR1 and CDR2 are LGHDT and YNNKEL (reference sequence). CDR3 length equals 14 residues. V dropped 6 bases and J dropped 7; count of bases not matched to a gene: 9. CDR3 protein: CASSLSGGGNTQYF. For the CDR3, the DNA is TGTGCCAGCAGTCTCTCGGGCGGGGGGAATACGCAGTATTTT.